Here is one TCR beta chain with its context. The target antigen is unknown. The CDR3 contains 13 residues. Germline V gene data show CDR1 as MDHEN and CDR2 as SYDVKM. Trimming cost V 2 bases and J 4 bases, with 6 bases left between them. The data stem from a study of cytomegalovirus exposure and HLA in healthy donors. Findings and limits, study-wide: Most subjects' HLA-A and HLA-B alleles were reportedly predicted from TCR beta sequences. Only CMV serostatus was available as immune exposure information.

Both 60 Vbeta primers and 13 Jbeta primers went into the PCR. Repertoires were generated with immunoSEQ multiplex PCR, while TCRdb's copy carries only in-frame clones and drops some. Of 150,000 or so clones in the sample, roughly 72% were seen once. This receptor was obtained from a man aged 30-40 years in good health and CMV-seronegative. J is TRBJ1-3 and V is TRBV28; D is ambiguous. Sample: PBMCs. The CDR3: CASSLPGGNTIYF. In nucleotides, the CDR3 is TGTGCCAGCAGTTTACCGGGGGGAAACACCATATATTTT.